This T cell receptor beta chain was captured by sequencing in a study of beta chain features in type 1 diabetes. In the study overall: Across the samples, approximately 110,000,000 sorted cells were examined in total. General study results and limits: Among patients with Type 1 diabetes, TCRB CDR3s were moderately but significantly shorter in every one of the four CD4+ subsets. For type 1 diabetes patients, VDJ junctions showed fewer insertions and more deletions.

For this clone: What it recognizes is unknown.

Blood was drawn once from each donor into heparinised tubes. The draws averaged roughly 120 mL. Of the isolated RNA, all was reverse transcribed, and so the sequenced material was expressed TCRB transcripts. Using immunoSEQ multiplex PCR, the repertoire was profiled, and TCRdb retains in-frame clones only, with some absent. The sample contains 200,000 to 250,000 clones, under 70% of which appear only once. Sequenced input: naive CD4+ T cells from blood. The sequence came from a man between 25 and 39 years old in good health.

The CDR3 region has the DNA TGTGCCAGCAGCCTGATAGGACAGGGAACAGATACGCAGTATTTT. Protein: CASSLIGQGTDTQYF. The rearrangement joins TRBV7-2 to TRBJ2-3; 8 bases line up with TRBD1. With 5 bases clipped from V and 3 bases from J, the junction kept 7 bases outside the gene matches. The CDR3 is 15 amino acids. CDR1 is SGHTA and CDR2 is FQGNSA in the germline V gene.